A selection of T cell receptor beta chains follows, all from one sample in a study of Ad26.COV2.S vaccination and SARS-CoV-2 variants. Method: immunoSEQ multiplex PCR; TCRdb's copy keeps in-frame clones and lacks some. This repertoire shows a few hundred thousand clones, over 75% found once; its top ten account for 3.5% to 4%. The sample in question was peripheral blood, obtained in a trial of Ad26.COV2.S vaccine versus placebo. These receptors all come from a person aged 18-60 years who received the Ad26.COV2.S COVID-19 vaccine or a placebo. CDR3s include the opening cysteine and the closing phenylalanine or tryptophan. Fields, in order: V gene, D gene, J gene, clone size, CDR3 protein, CDR3 DNA. D genes are given only for firm matches. The listing skips clone size in some rows; elsewhere it reads once, few, many or a size class.

>TRBV5-1|NA|TRBJ2-3|NA
CASIKGENTDTQYF
TGCGCCAGCATCAAGGGGGAGAACACAGATACGCAGTATTTT
>TRBV9|NA|TRBJ2-7|few
CASSAPTSYEQYF
TGTGCCAGCAGCGCCCCAACCTCCTACGAGCAGTACTTC
>TRBV6-5|TRBD1|TRBJ1-5|NA
CASRGTGGNQPQHF
TGTGCCAGCAGGGGGACAGGGGGCAATCAGCCCCAGCATTTT
>TRBV30|NA|TRBJ1-6|NA
CAWSQFGTGRNSPLHF
TGTGCCTGGAGTCAATTCGGGACGGGGAGGAATTCACCCCTCCACTTT
>TRBV5-1|NA|TRBJ1-1|NA
CASSFGGLDPNTEAFF
TGCGCCAGCAGCTTTGGGGGTCTCGACCCGAACACTGAAGCTTTCTTT
>TRBV4-2|TRBD1|TRBJ1-4|NA
CASSQDDPPLGQGAKEKLFF
TGTGCCAGCAGCCAAGACGACCCACCACTGGGACAGGGGGCAAAGGAAAAACTGTTTTTT
>TRBV7-9|NA|TRBJ1-2|NA
CASSPLAQNYGYTF
TGTGCCAGCAGCCCGCTGGCACAGAACTATGGCTACACCTTC
>TRBV13|NA|TRBJ2-1|once
CASSFSWGDQSYNEQFF
TGTGCCAGCAGTTTCTCGTGGGGGGACCAATCCTACAATGAGCAGTTCTTC
>TRBV5-1|TRBD1|TRBJ2-5|NA
CASSLHSSGGPETQYF
TGCGCCAGCAGCTTGCATTCCTCAGGGGGCCCAGAGACCCAGTACTTC
>TRBV28|NA|TRBJ1-2|NA
CASSRDYGYTF
TGTGCCAGCAGCAGGGACTATGGCTACACCTTC
>TRBV29-1|NA|TRBJ2-2|NA
CSVWGFEGAGELFF
TGCAGCGTTTGGGGTTTCGAAGGTGCCGGGGAGCTGTTTTTT
>TRBV10-1|TRBD1|TRBJ2-3|NA
CASSELTGGTDTQYF
TGCGCCAGCAGTGAGCTGACAGGGGGCACAGATACGCAGTATTTT
>TRBV7-2|TRBD1|TRBJ1-3|NA
CASSLDRGRDTIYF
TGTGCCAGCAGCTTAGACAGGGGGCGTGACACCATATATTTT
>TRBV19|NA|TRBJ2-6|NA
CASDYGTNSGANVLTF
TGTGCCAGCGACTACGGGACAAACTCTGGGGCCAACGTCCTGACTTTC
>TRBV7-2|NA|TRBJ2-5|NA
CASSLVGPLAETQYF
TGTGCCAGCAGCTTAGTGGGCCCCTTGGCGGAGACCCAGTACTTC
>TRBV11-2|NA|TRBJ2-5|NA
CASSFRETQYF
TGTGCCAGCAGCTTCCGAGAGACCCAGTACTTC
>TRBV7-9|NA|TRBJ1-1|NA
CASSLQGRGNTEAFF
TGTGCCAGCAGCTTACAGGGCAGGGGAAACACTGAAGCTTTCTTT
>TRBV5-6|NA|TRBJ1-2|NA
CASTRADGYTF
TGTGCCAGCACCCGGGCGGATGGCTACACCTTC
>TRBV11-2|TRBD1|TRBJ1-1|NA
CASSPRQGLNTEAFF
TGTGCCAGCAGCCCCCGACAGGGGTTGAACACTGAAGCTTTCTTT
>TRBV6-4|TRBD1|TRBJ1-1|NA
CASSDSGTATEAFF
TGTGCCAGCAGTGACTCCGGGACAGCCACTGAAGCTTTCTTT
>TRBV7-2|TRBD2|TRBJ2-2|NA
CASSLSNSGVGELFF
TGTGCCAGCAGCTTGTCGAATAGCGGGGTCGGGGAGCTGTTTTTT
>TRBV3-1/TRBV3-2|NA|TRBJ2-2|few
CASSSAGGAFGAGELFF
TGTGCCAGCAGTTCAGCGGGTGGCGCTTTTGGGGCCGGGGAGCTGTTTTTT
>TRBV6-5|NA|TRBJ2-7|NA
CASSYSIGNEQYF
TGTGCCAGCAGTTACTCGATTGGGAACGAGCAGTACTTC
>TRBV10-1|TRBD2|TRBJ2-1|NA
CASSERRGGAHEQFF
TGCGCCAGCAGTGAGCGGCGGGGGGGGGCCCATGAGCAGTTCTTC
>TRBV7-3|NA|TRBJ2-5|NA
CASSFNGGTQETQYF
TGTGCCAGCAGCTTTAACGGGGGAACACAAGAGACCCAGTACTTC
>TRBV6-1|TRBD1|TRBJ2-1|NA
CASSAGTGIPGSSYNEQFF
TGTGCCAGCAGTGCCGGGACAGGCATACCGGGGAGCTCCTACAATGAGCAGTTCTTC
>TRBV5-6|TRBD2|TRBJ2-1|NA
CASSLVAGDNEQFF
TGTGCCAGCAGCTTAGTAGCGGGTGACAATGAGCAGTTCTTC
>TRBV9|NA|TRBJ2-4|once
CASSLSGGTAKNIQYF
TGTGCCAGCAGCCTCTCCGGGGGCACGGCCAAAAACATTCAGTACTTC
>TRBV27|TRBD1|TRBJ2-1|NA
CASSSRDRGASAYNEQFF
TGTGCCAGCAGTTCCCGGGACAGGGGGGCCTCGGCCTACAATGAGCAGTTCTTC
>TRBV6-1|NA|TRBJ1-1|NA
CASSEVGNTEAFF
TGTGCCAGCAGTGAAGTCGGGAACACTGAAGCTTTCTTT
>TRBV12-2|NA|TRBJ1-4|once
CASRADKVGSSATNEKLFF
TGTGCAAGTCGCGCAGACAAGGTTGGCAGCTCTGCAACTAATGAAAAACTGTTTTTT
>TRBV6-1|TRBD2|TRBJ2-4|NA
CASSERGEGSRNIQYF
TGTGCCAGCAGTGAACGGGGGGAGGGGAGCAGAAACATTCAGTACTTC
>TRBV6-1|TRBD2|TRBJ2-4|NA
CASSDTQAGGNKNIQYF
TGTGCCAGCAGTGATACCCAAGCGGGGGGGAACAAAAACATTCAGTACTTC
>TRBV7-9|TRBD2|TRBJ2-7|NA
CASSLALASGAYEQYF
TGTGCCAGCAGCTTAGCTTTGGCTAGCGGGGCCTACGAGCAGTACTTC
>TRBV27|NA|TRBJ2-7|NA
CASSLSTVSYEQYF
TGTGCCAGCAGTTTATCGACAGTCTCCTACGAGCAGTACTTC
>TRBV30|NA|TRBJ2-6|NA
CAWSLPWLDSGANVLTF
TGTGCCTGGAGTCTACCTTGGTTGGACTCTGGGGCCAACGTCCTGACTTTC
>TRBV28|NA|TRBJ2-7|NA
CASSLGPGTGPYEQYF
TGTGCCAGCAGTCTCGGGCCGGGGACTGGTCCCTACGAGCAGTACTTC
>TRBV7-8|NA|TRBJ1-5|NA
CASSLVADSNQPQHF
TGTGCCAGCAGCTTAGTGGCGGATAGCAATCAGCCCCAGCATTTT
>TRBV29-1|NA|TRBJ2-1|NA
CSGSQRDRLRLGEQFF
TGCAGCGGGTCACAAAGGGACCGCCTTCGGCTTGGTGAGCAGTTCTTC
>TRBV6-5|NA|TRBJ1-4|NA
CASNRGGVYGEKLFF
TGTGCCAGCAACCGAGGGGGGGTCTATGGTGAAAAACTGTTTTTT
>TRBV11-1|TRBD2|TRBJ2-3|once
CASSSEAGRITDTQYF
TGTGCCAGCAGCTCGGAAGCGGGGCGGATCACAGATACGCAGTATTTT
>TRBV18|NA|TRBJ1-5|once
CASSPRKDQPQHF
TGTGCCAGCTCACCGAGGAAGGATCAGCCCCAGCATTTT
>TRBV5-8|TRBD2|TRBJ2-4|NA
CASSRGLDIQYF
TGTGCCAGCAGCCGCGGACTAGACATTCAGTACTTC
>TRBV13|TRBD1|TRBJ2-7|NA
CASSERQGLSYEQYF
TGTGCCAGCAGCGAACGACAGGGCCTATCCTACGAGCAGTACTTC
>TRBV12-3/TRBV12-4|NA|TRBJ1-3|NA
CATKGSGNTIYF
TGTGCCACCAAGGGGTCTGGAAACACCATATATTTT